Sequencing of this T cell receptor (beta chain) was carried out in a study of cytomegalovirus exposure and HLA in healthy donors. Use of 60 Vbeta and 13 Jbeta primers characterized the PCR. Sequencing used immunoSEQ multiplex PCR; TCRdb keeps in-frame clones, though not all of them. The top ten hold about 2.5% of the sample, which has 100,000 to 150,000 clones, roughly 79% seen once. The V end lost 8 bases, the J end lost 6 bases, and 16 bases lay between the germline ends. The CDR3 loop spans 13 amino acids. Per the germline V gene, CDR1 is MNHNS and CDR2 is SASEGT. This sequence joins TRBV6-1 and TRBJ1-2; D not resolved. Material for sequencing was PBMCs. This clonotype was sampled from a boy under 10 years old in good health and CMV-seronegative. The CDR3 DNA sequence: TGTGCCAGCCTCCGCGGGGAGGTGGATGGCTACACCTTC. Translating gives CASLRGEVDGYTF.